This TCR beta chain was recovered during a study of Ad26.COV2.S vaccination and SARS-CoV-2 variants. Study summary: The donor was enrolled in the Ad26.COV2.S arm of the COV1001 trial. Study-wide results and limits: Researchers cautioned that TCR breadth and depth analyses may have underestimated total T cell responses.

Assay: immunoSEQ multiplex PCR; the TCRdb copy retains only in-frame clones and omits some. The sample lists around 270,000 clones; around 90% were seen once. Treatment of the sample: some 19 received Ad26.COV2.S at low or high dose, single or two shots; several received placebo; per-sample allocation not given. All samples were drawn on day 63, counting from the first vaccine or placebo injection. The vaccine delivered Wuhan-strain SARS-CoV-2 spike through an Ad26 vector. Note on this clone: The antigen is not known.

V lost 2 bases and J 1 base, leaving 6 bases between the germline ends. The CDR3 loop spans 13 amino acids. CDR1 is MNHEY, CDR2 SMNVEV, per germline (reference sequence). The clonotype was recovered from a person between 18 and 65 years old who received the Ad26.COV2.S COVID-19 vaccine or a placebo. The rearrangement uses TRBV27 and TRBJ2-7, with D uncertain. The sequencing used peripheral blood, collected in a trial of Ad26.COV2.S vaccine versus placebo. The CDR3 sequence is CASSLRPSYEQYV. The CDR3 nucleotides read TGTGCCAGCAGTTTAAGGCCTTCCTACGAGCAGTACGTC.